This T cell receptor beta chain was sequenced during a study of OX40 agonist ivuxolimab in advanced cancers. General study points: The study found that CD8+ T cells averaged more expanded clones than CD4+.

Profiled with immunoSEQ multiplex PCR; TCRdb holds only in-frame clones, not every one. The data contain some 99,000 clones, 90% of them seen just once; the ten biggest clones take up around 1.5%. Germline V CDR1 and CDR2: SSHAT, FNYEAQ (reference sequence). The CDR3 covers 16 residues. Turning to this clone: Its antigen is as yet unknown. A junction boundary mismatches the germline segment, possibly from a read error.

Sequencing was performed on CD4+ or CD8+ T cells sorted from blood, taken in a trial of the OX40 agonist ivuxolimab. This rearrangement joins TRBV7-7 to TRBJ1-3, with D possibly TRBD1 on 5 matching bases. This TCR was sampled from an adult with an advanced solid tumor such as melanoma, head and neck, liver or kidney cancer. In DNA, the CDR3 is TGTGCTAGCAGCTCAGGGACCCAGAGCTCTGGAAACACCATATATTTT. Translated: CASSSGTQSSGNTIYF.